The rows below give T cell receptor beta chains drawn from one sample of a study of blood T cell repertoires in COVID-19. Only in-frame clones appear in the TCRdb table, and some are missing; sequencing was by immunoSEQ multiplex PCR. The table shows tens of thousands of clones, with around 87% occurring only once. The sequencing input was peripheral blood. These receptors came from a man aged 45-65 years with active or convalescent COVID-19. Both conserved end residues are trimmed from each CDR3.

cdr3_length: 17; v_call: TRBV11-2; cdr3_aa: ASSRPPGQALASTDTQY
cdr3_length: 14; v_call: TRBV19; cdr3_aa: ASSNPTGEVSYEQY
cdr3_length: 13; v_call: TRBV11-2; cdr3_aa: ASSYSQGYNSPLH
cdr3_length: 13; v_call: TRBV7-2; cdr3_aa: ASSSVAEGYNEQF
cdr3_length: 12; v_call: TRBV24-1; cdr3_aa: ATSGQGSTGELF
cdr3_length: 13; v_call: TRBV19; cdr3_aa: ASSRQTGVENIQY
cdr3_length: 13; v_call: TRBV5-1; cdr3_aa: ASSLGRPGTDTQY
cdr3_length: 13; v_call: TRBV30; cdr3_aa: AWIPGGRAGETQY
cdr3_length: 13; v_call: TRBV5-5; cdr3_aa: ASSRSGTGTNEQY
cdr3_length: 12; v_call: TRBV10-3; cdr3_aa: AISHRKIVDEQY
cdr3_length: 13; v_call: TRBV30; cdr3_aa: AWSVTRYSTDTQY